The 9 T cell receptor beta chains presented below share a single source sample, sequenced in a study of CD8 T cells in ankylosing spondylitis. TCRdb used MiXCR to reprocess the 5' RACE reads, holding one entry per CDR3 protein. This sample carries around 150,000 distinct CDR3 sequences, roughly an eighth of them seen once, and the ten largest clones take about 4%. The sample consisted of blood, either unsorted or a sorted T cell fraction (not recorded which). These receptors were obtained from a female donor with ankylosing spondylitis or in good health (not recorded which).

The table lists this clonotype with many counts. This rearrangement joins TRBV20-1 to TRBJ2-3; 11 bases agree with TRBD2. J was trimmed by 3 bases and V by 5 bases; bases with no gene match: 4. CDR3 length: 14 residues. CDR1 is DFQATT, CDR2 SNEGSKA, per germline (reference sequence). Here the CDR3 DNA reads TGCAGTGCTCATAGCGGGGGGGAAACAGATACGCAGTATTTT. Its translation is CSAHSGGETDTQYF.

Note on this clonotype: A much larger clone lies one base from this, so it may be a read error. The genes are TRBV7-2 and TRBJ1-1, with D unresolved. This CDR3 is 12 amino acids long. The germline V gene has CDR1 SGHTA and CDR2 FQGNSA. The CDR3 DNA follows: TGTGTCAGCAGCCAGAAGGAGACTGAAGCTTTCTTT. Amino acid sequence: CVSSQKETEAFF.

This clonotype was counted ten times or more. This rearrangement joins TRBV5-1 to TRBJ2-1, with TRBD2 matching over 10 bases. The CDR3 consists of 15 residues. Looked up from germline, CDR1 is SGHRS and CDR2 is YFSETQ. V gave up 0 bases and J gave up 7 bases; unmatched junction bases: 4. The CDR3 reads CASSLELAGRNEQFF. The CDR3 nucleotides are TGCGCCAGCAGCTTGGAACTAGCGGGGCGGAATGAGCAGTTCTTC.

In its sample, this clonotype was seen many times. The chain links TRBV5-5 to TRBJ2-2; D may be TRBD2 (5 bases). Germline CDR1 is SGHKS and CDR2 is YYEKEE (reference sequence). The CDR3 loop spans 16 amino acids. V gave up 2 bases and J gave up 0 bases, with 11 bases separating them. CDR3 coding DNA: TGTGCCAGCAGCTTCGGACTGGCCGCGAACACCGGGGAGCTGTTTTTT. Protein sequence: CASSFGLAANTGELFF. Full variable domain (rest looked up from reference TRBV5-5 and TRBJ2-2): DAGVTQSPTHLIKTRGQQVTLRCSPISGHKSVSWYQQVLGQGPQFIFQYYEKEERGRGNFPDRFSARQFPNYSSELNVNALLLGDSALYLCASSFGLAANTGELFFGEGSRLTVL.

Ten or more counts support this clonotype. The chain carries TRBV18 and TRBJ1-5, with unresolved D. The length of the CDR3 is 14 residues. CDR1 is KGHSH and CDR2 is LQKENI in the germline V gene. V lost 3 bases, J lost 0 bases, and 6 bases lay in between. The CDR3 is CASSPVVSNQPQHF. The CDR3 nucleotides are TGTGCCAGCTCACCCGTCGTTAGCAATCAGCCCCAGCATTTT.

This clonotype has ten or more counts. The DNA of the CDR3 is TGTGCCAGCACGCTTGGGGCAGAAGAGACCCAGTACTTC. The encoded protein is CASTLGAEETQYF. V and J are TRBV12-3 or TRBV12-4 and TRBJ2-5, with a possible D match to TRBD1 (5 bases). The CDR3 is made up of 13 amino acids. V lost 7 bases, J lost 3 bases, and 12 bases lay in between.

This clonotype was found many times. The chain links TRBV11-2 to TRBJ2-3; D is unclear. The CDR3 extends over 14 amino acids. The germline V gene encodes CDR1 SGHAT and CDR2 FQNNGV. Trimming shortened V by 5 bases and J by 6 bases, and 15 bases separated the two germline ends. In nucleotides, the CDR3 is TGTGCCAGCAGCCAATACTACGGTGGGGATACGCAGTATTTT. It specifies CASSQYYGGDTQYF.

This clonotype was seen repeatedly, ten times or more. The chain has TRBV20-1 and TRBJ2-7; maybe TRBD1 (5 bases). Germline V gives CDR1 DFQATT, CDR2 SNEGSKA (reference sequence). Trimming shortened V by 2 bases and J by 6 bases, and 17 bases separated the two germline ends. CDR3 length: 14 residues. The CDR3 region is CSARKDTSWGEQYF. As DNA, the CDR3 is TGCAGTGCTAGAAAGGACACCTCGTGGGGCGAGCAGTACTTC.

In its sample, this clonotype was seen a few times. The rearrangement joins TRBV20-1 to TRBJ1-2; TRBD1 aligns across 12 bases. Germline values: CDR1 DFQATT, CDR2 SNEGSKA (reference sequence). Losses at the gene ends were 5 bases for V and 7 bases for J; bases not matched to a gene: 5. The CDR3 extends over 13 amino acids. CDR3 coding DNA: TGCAGTGCTTGGGGACAGGGGGCGCGTGGCTACACCTTC. Translating it yields CSAWGQGARGYTF.